The 25 T cell receptor beta chains given below trace back to one sample, sequenced in a study of liver allograft versus peripheral blood T cells. Study context: Recipients' peripheral blood served as the comparator for T cell receptor repertoires in transplanted livers.

TCRdb passed the reads through MiXCR, listing each CDR3 protein once. The sample has approximately 5,300 distinct CDR3 sequences; 17% are singletons. The receptors come from a human patient who had a liver transplant. A subset of T cells may come from the graft donor.

This clonotype was recorded many times. The rearrangement joins TRBV29-1 to TRBJ1-1, with D possibly TRBD1 on 6 matching bases. Trimming removed 7 bases from V and 1 base from J, with 13 bases in between. This CDR3 is built from 13 residues. Germline V gives CDR1 SQVTM, CDR2 ANQGSEA. The CDR3 nucleotides read TGCAGCGCTAACAGGGTGCCGAACACTGAAGCTTTCTTT. Translation gives CSANRVPNTEAFF.

This clonotype qualifies as medium-sized. V is TRBV6-5 and J is TRBJ1-6, with D perhaps TRBD1 (5 bases). The V gene lost 6 bases and the J gene lost 4 bases, with 10 bases spanning the gap. This CDR3 spans 14 amino acids. The V gene's germline CDR1 is MNHEY and CDR2 SVGAGI. CDR3 protein: CASSPGLYNSPLHF. CDR3 coding DNA: TGTGCCAGCAGCCCGGGACTTTATAATTCACCCCTCCACTTT.

This clonotype was found a few times. The J gene is TRBJ1-5, the V gene TRBV20-1; a weak D match, TRBD1 (5 bases). Germline V gene sequence: CDR1 DFQATT, CDR2 SNEGSKA (reference sequence). V was shortened by 5 bases and J by 1 base, with 6 bases between the two germline ends. The CDR3 spans 12 residues. The CDR3 bases are TGCAGTGCTCGGGACAGCAATCAGCCCCAGCATTTT. This codes for CSARDSNQPQHF.

This clonotype has more than one count but fewer than ten. V gene TRBV12-3 or TRBV12-4 combines with J gene TRBJ2-7; no reliable D call. This CDR3 comprises 11 residues. The ends were cut back, 9 bases at V and 3 bases at J, with 9 bases in the middle. The CDR3 region has the DNA TGTGCCAGTAGAATTTTCTACGAGCAGTACTTC. It specifies CASRIFYEQYF.

This clonotype is medium-sized by share. The V and J genes are TRBV20-1 and TRBJ1-5, with a tentative D call TRBD1 (6 bases). Per the germline V gene, CDR1 is DFQATT and CDR2 is SNEGSKA (reference sequence). The CDR3 runs to 12 residues. Trimming cost V 8 bases and J 4 bases, with 12 bases left between them. DNA for the CDR3: TGCAGTCTTAGGGGGGGAAATCAGCCCCAGCATTTT. Translating gives CSLRGGNQPQHF.

This clonotype ranks as medium-sized (0.01 to 0.1%). The chain links TRBV6-1 to TRBJ1-5; 7 positions agree with TRBD1. V shed 0 bases and J 0 bases; nucleotides not matched to a gene: 8. This CDR3 comprises 18 residues. Germline-derived CDR1 and CDR2 are MNHNS and SASEGT. The CDR3 DNA reads TGTGCCAGCAGTGAAGCGCGACAGGGCACGAGTAGCAATCAGCCCCAGCATTTT. Translated: CASSEARQGTSSNQPQHF.

The sample holds a few counts of this clonotype. A much larger clone lies one base from this, so it may be a read error. The chain recombines TRBV7-2 with TRBJ1-2; the D is unclear. The CDR3 consists of 14 residues. The germline gives CDR1 SGHTA, CDR2 FQGNSA. The CDR3 sequence is CVSSLTGRSYGYTF. CDR3 sequence (DNA): TGTGTCAGCAGCTTAACCGGACGGAGCTATGGCTACACCTTC.

This clonotype was seen ten or more times. The J gene is TRBJ2-2, the V gene TRBV6-6, with D maybe TRBD2 (7 bases). Trimming cost V 2 bases and J 6 bases, with 22 bases left between them. This CDR3 contains 18 residues. Germline lookup yields CDR1 MNHNY and CDR2 SVGAGI (reference sequence). The DNA for the CDR3 is TGTGCCAGCAGTTACAGGGTGGTGCGGGGGCCCTATGCCGGGGAGCTGTTTTTT. Translation gives CASSYRVVRGPYAGELFF.

Relative to its sample, this clonotype is medium-sized (0.01 to 0.1%). The rearrangement links TRBV27 to TRBJ1-3; no firm D call. The CDR3 is 14 residues long. Trimming stripped 5 bases from V and 1 base from J, with 9 bases between. The germline CDR1 and CDR2 sequences are MNHEY and SMNVEV (reference sequence). CDR3 sequence reads: CASSPDRSGNTIYF. For the CDR3, the DNA is TGTGCCAGCAGTCCCGACCGATCTGGAAACACCATATATTTT.

This clonotype was detected many times. The chain combines TRBV20-1 with TRBJ2-1; 8 bases are a match to TRBD2. Germline CDR1 reads DFQATT; CDR2 reads SNEGSKA (reference sequence). The CDR3 contains 16 residues. V trimming: 0 bases; J trimming: 5 bases; junction bases outside the gene matches: 9. DNA for the CDR3: TGCAGTGCTAGAGAATTAACTAGCGGATGGGACAATGAGCAGTTCTTC. Protein: CSARELTSGWDNEQFF.

V usage is TRBV30 and J usage is TRBJ2-6, with TRBD1 matching over 11 bases. CDR3 length: 16 residues. CDR1 is GTSNPN and CDR2 is SVGIG in the germline V gene (reference sequence). The J segment lost 3 bases and the V segment lost 8 bases, leaving 9 bases of the junction unmatched. The CDR3 loop is CAGADRGRLGANVLTF. In DNA form, the CDR3 reads TGTGCCGGGGCGGACAGGGGGCGGCTTGGGGCCAACGTCCTGACTTTC.

Judged by abundance, this clonotype is medium-sized. The chain recombines TRBV5-4 with TRBJ1-2; 7 bases match TRBD1. CDR1 is SGHNT and CDR2 is YYREEE in the germline V gene (reference sequence). The CDR3 spans 16 residues. With V trimmed by 0 bases and J by 5 bases, 10 bases remained unmatched. The CDR3 DNA follows: TGTGCCAGCAGCTTGGCCGTGACAGGGCAGGATTATGGCTACACCTTC. Encoded protein: CASSLAVTGQDYGYTF.

V is TRBV11-2 and J is TRBJ2-7; D is possibly TRBD1 (6 bases). Trimming pared 5 bases from V and 7 bases from J, leaving 15 bases between. Looked up from germline, CDR1 is SGHAT and CDR2 is FQNNGV. This CDR3 has 13 residues. The CDR3 spells CASSLGTFGEQYF. CDR3 nucleotides: TGTGCCAGCAGCCTAGGGACATTTGGGGAGCAGTACTTC.

This clonotype is labeled medium-sized. V and J are TRBV14 and TRBJ1-2; D may be TRBD1 (5 bases). V was trimmed by 1 base and J by 8 bases, leaving 14 bases between them. Per the germline V gene, CDR1 is SGHDN and CDR2 is FVKESK. CDR3 size: 14 residues. The CDR3 DNA follows: TGTGCCAGCAGCCAAGTCATGGGACTAGGGGGCTACACCTTC. Its protein is CASSQVMGLGGYTF.

V is TRBV5-4 and J is TRBJ2-3, with TRBD1 as a possible D gene (6 bases). Deletions cut 0 bases from V and 4 bases from J, with 12 bases between. This CDR3 contains 15 residues. Germline V gene sequence: CDR1 SGHNT, CDR2 YYREEE (reference sequence). CDR3 loop: CASSLVQGGPDTQYF. The CDR3 DNA reads TGTGCCAGCAGCTTGGTACAGGGCGGGCCAGATACGCAGTATTTT.

This clonotype was counted only a few times. V usage is TRBV10-3 and J usage is TRBJ2-5; the D is unclear. CDR1 and CDR2 from the germline V gene are ENHRY and SYGVKD. There are 13 residues in the CDR3. With 4 bases removed from V and 2 bases from J, the gap between germline ends came to 8 bases. For the CDR3, the DNA is TGTGCCATCAGTGGCTGGGGTCAAGAGACCCAGTACTTC. Translation: CAISGWGQETQYF.

The chain has TRBV9 and TRBJ2-3, with a weak D call TRBD2 (7 bases). Between the trimmed V and J ends, which lost 5 bases and 4 bases, there was a span of 17 bases. The CDR3 runs 15 residues. Germline CDR1 SGDLS, CDR2 YYNGEE. CDR3 nucleotide sequence: TGTGCCAGCAGGGAGGGGGGGCAGGGATCAGATACGCAGTATTTT. Translating gives CASREGGQGSDTQYF.

This clonotype was detected many times. The chain combines TRBV5-6 with TRBJ2-7, with 10 bases lining up with TRBD2. Germline CDR1 and CDR2: SGHDT and YYEEEE. This CDR3 has 16 residues. The junction had 8 bases not matched to a gene; V was cut back by 2 bases and J by 3 bases. This chain's CDR3 is CASSFRSGGGNYEQYF. DNA of the CDR3: TGTGCCAGCAGCTTCCGGAGCGGGGGGGGAAACTACGAGCAGTACTTC.

This clonotype counts as medium-sized. The chain joins TRBV27 to TRBJ2-7; tentatively, D is TRBD2 (5 bases). The CDR3 has 14 residues. Trimming took off 3 bases at V and 6 bases at J, with 15 bases between the two ends. Germline loops: CDR1 MNHEY, CDR2 SMNVEV (reference sequence). This CDR3 is CASSFSGFRSEQYF. The DNA for the CDR3 is TGTGCCAGCAGTTTTTCGGGGTTTAGAAGCGAGCAGTACTTC.

This clonotype was counted ten times or more. The chain carries TRBV7-3 and TRBJ2-7; TRBD1 matches 9 bases. The CDR3 sequence is 14 residues long. The germline V gene encodes CDR1 SGHTA and CDR2 FQGTGA. Losses at the gene ends were 2 bases for V and 4 bases for J; bases not matched to a gene: 3. The CDR3 DNA reads as TGTGCCAGCAGCTTAGCGGGACAGGGATACGAGCAGTACTTC. This codes for CASSLAGQGYEQYF.

This sequence joins TRBV28 and TRBJ1-4, with 7 nucleotides matching TRBD1. The CDR3 sequence is 15 residues long. Germline lookup yields CDR1 MDHEN and CDR2 SYDVKM. V lost 1 base, J lost 3 bases, and 2 bases stayed unmatched. Here the CDR3 DNA reads TGTGCCAGCAGTTTATTTGGGACAGCTAATGAAAAACTGTTTTTT. Translating gives CASSLFGTANEKLFF. Full variable domain (outside the CDR3, taken from reference TRBV28 and TRBJ1-4): DVKVTQSSRYLVKRTGEKVFLECVQDMDHENMFWYRQDPGLGLRLIYFSYDVKMKEKGDIPEGYSVSREKKERFSLILESASTNQTSMYLCASSLFGTANEKLFFGSGTQLSVL.

This clonotype is categorized as medium-sized. The J gene is TRBJ1-3, the V gene TRBV11-1; no definite D call. The germline V and J ends were trimmed by 4 bases and 0 bases, with 13 bases remaining between them. This CDR3 has 16 amino acids. Germline lookup yields CDR1 SGHAT and CDR2 FQDESV (reference sequence). Here the CDR3 DNA reads TGTGCCAGCAGCTCTCTGGACCCGAGCTCTGGAAACACCATATATTTT. Translating it yields CASSSLDPSSGNTIYF. The complete variable domain, with remaining parts taken from reference TRBV11-1 and TRBJ1-3, reads EAEVAQSPRYKITEKSQAVAFWCDPISGHATLYWYRQILGQGPELLVQFQDESVVDDSQLPKDRFSAERLKGVDSTLKIQPAELGDSAMYLCASSSLDPSSGNTIYFGEGSWLTVV.

This clonotype is deemed medium-sized. The rearrangement links TRBV24-1 to TRBJ1-2; possibly TRBD1 for D (6 bases). V was trimmed by 4 bases and J by 8 bases, leaving 13 bases between them. This CDR3 comprises 13 residues. Per germline, CDR1 KGHDR and CDR2 SFDVKD. For the CDR3, the DNA is TGTGCCACCAGTGACCGACAGGAGACGGGCTACACCTTC. It yields the protein CATSDRQETGYTF.

This clonotype was detected many times. The chain carries TRBV9 and TRBJ2-3, with 9 bases identical to TRBD1. Germline CDR1 is SGDLS and CDR2 is YYNGEE. V dropped 2 bases and J dropped 1; count of bases not matched to a gene: 5. This CDR3 has 16 amino acids. The CDR3 nucleotides are TGTGCCAGCAGCGTGGGACAGGGACTTGGCACAGATACGCAGTATTTT. This gives the protein CASSVGQGLGTDTQYF.

By frequency in the sample, this clonotype is medium-sized. This chain links TRBV19 with TRBJ2-3, with 9 bases matching TRBD2. CDR1 and CDR2 from the germline V gene are LNHDA and SQIVND (reference sequence). The CDR3 consists of 13 residues. V was pared by 7 bases and J by 5 bases, with 4 bases of the junction left unmatched. Here the CDR3 reads CASNSGSRDTQYF. In nucleotides, the CDR3 is TGTGCCAGTAATAGCGGGAGTAGAGATACGCAGTATTTT.